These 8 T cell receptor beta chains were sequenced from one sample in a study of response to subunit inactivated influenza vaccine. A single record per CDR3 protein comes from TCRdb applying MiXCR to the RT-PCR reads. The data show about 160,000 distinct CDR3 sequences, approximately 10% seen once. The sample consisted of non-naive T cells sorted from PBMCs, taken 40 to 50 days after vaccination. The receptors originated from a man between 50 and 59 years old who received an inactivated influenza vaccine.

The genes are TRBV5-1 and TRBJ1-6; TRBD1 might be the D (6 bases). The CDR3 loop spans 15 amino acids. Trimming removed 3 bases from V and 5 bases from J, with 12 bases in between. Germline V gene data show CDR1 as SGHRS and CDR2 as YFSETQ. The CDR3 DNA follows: TGCGCCAGCAGCTCGGGGACACTAGATAATTCACCCCTCCACTTT. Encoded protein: CASSSGTLDNSPLHF.

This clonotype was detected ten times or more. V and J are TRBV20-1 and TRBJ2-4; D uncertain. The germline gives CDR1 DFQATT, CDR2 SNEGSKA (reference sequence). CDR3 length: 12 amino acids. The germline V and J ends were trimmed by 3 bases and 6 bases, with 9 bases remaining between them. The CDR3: CSASSGRNIQYF. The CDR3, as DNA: TGCAGTGCTAGCTCCGGACGAAACATTCAGTACTTC.

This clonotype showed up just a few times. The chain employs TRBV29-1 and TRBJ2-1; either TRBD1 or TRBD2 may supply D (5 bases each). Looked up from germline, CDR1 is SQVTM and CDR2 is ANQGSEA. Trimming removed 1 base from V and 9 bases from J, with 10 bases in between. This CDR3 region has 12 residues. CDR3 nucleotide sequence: TGCAGCGTTGAAGGGGGCGGGCTTGAGCAGTTCTTC. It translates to CSVEGGGLEQFF.

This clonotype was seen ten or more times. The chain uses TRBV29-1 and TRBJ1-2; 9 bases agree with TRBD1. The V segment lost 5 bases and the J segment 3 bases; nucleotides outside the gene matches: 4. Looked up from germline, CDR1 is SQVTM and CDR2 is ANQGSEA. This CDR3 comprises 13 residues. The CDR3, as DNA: TGCAGCGTTACCGACAGGGGGGACTATGGCTACACCTTC. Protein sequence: CSVTDRGDYGYTF.

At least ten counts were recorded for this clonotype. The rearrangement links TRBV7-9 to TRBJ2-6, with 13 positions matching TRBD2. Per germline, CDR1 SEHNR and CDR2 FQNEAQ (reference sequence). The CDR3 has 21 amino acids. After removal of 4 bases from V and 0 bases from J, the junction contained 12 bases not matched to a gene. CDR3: CASSSGLAGSSRVSGANVLTF. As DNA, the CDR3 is TGTGCCAGCAGCTCGGGACTAGCGGGGTCCTCCCGAGTCTCTGGGGCCAACGTCCTGACTTTC.

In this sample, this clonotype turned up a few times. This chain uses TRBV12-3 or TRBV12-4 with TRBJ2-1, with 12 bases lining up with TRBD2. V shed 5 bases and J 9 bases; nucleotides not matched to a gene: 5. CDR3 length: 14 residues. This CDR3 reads CASSPSGRAGEQFF. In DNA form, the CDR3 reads TGTGCCAGCAGTCCTAGCGGGAGGGCTGGTGAGCAGTTCTTC.

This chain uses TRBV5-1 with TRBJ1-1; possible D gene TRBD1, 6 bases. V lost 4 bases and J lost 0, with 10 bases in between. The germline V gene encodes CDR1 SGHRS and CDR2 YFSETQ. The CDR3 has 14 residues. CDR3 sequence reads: CASSPQGLNTEAFF. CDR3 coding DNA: TGCGCCAGCAGCCCACAGGGATTGAACACTGAAGCTTTCTTT.

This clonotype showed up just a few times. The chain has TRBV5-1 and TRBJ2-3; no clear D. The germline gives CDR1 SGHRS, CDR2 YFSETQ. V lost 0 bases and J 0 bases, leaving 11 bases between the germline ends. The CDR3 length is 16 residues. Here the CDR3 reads CASSLEANPSTDTQYF. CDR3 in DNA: TGCGCCAGCAGCTTGGAGGCGAATCCTAGCACAGATACGCAGTATTTT.